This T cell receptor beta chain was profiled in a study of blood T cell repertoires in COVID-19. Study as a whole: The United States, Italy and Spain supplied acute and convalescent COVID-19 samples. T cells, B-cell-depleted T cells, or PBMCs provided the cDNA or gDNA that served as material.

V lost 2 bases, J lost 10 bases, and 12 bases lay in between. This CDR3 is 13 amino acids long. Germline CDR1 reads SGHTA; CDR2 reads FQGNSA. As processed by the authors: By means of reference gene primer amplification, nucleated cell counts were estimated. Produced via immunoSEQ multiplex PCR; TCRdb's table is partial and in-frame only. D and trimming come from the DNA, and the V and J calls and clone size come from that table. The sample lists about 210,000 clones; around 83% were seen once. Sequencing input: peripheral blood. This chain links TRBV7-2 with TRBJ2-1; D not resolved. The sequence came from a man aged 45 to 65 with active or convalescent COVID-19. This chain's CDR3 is CASSLQVGLEQFF. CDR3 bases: TGTGCCAGCAGCTTACAGGTCGGATTGGAGCAGTTCTTC.